The 18 T cell receptor beta chains below were found in one sample sequenced in a study of cytomegalovirus exposure and HLA in healthy donors. A multiplex PCR was run with 60 Vbeta primers and 13 Jbeta primers. The protocol was immunoSEQ multiplex PCR, while the TCRdb copy is restricted to in-frame clones and leaves out a portion. The sample includes around 200,000 clones. The specimen sequenced was PBMCs. Every receptor here comes from a woman between 18 and 29 years old in good health and CMV-seropositive.

The CDR3 is CASSQVTGLTTEAFF. CDR3 DNA: TGCGCCAGCAGCCAGGTGACAGGGCTGACCACTGAAGCTTTCTTT. The gene calls are TRBV4-1 and TRBJ1-1; 7 nucleotides match TRBD1. CDR1 is MGHRA, CDR2 YSYEKL, per germline. V lost 3 bases, J lost 4 bases, and 8 bases stayed unmatched. The CDR3 runs to 15 residues.

The chain carries TRBV10-2 and TRBJ1-3; possibly TRBD1 for D (5 bases). The CDR3 has 14 amino acids. In germline, CDR1 is WSHSY, CDR2 SAAADI. V was pared by 5 bases and J by 2 bases, with 10 bases between. The CDR3 sequence: CASSQDSTGNTIYF. In DNA, the CDR3 is TGCGCCAGCAGTCAAGACAGTACTGGAAACACCATATATTTT.

V and J are TRBV7-2 and TRBJ1-4; D gene uncertain. The CDR3 is 15 amino acids. The V and J ends lost 0 bases and 0 bases respectively, with 5 bases between them. Germline V gene data show CDR1 as SGHTA and CDR2 as FQGNSA. The CDR3 region is CASSLALSTNEKLFF. In nucleotides, the CDR3 is TGTGCCAGCAGCTTAGCGCTATCAACTAATGAAAAACTGTTTTTT.

The chain employs TRBV27 and TRBJ1-2; 10 bases match TRBD1. The length of the CDR3 is 11 residues. The germline V gene has CDR1 MNHEY and CDR2 SMNVEV (reference sequence). Losses at the gene ends were 6 bases for V and 8 bases for J; bases not matched to a gene: 0. The CDR3 sequence is CASRTGGGYTF. The DNA for the CDR3 is TGTGCCAGCAGGACAGGGGGCGGCTACACCTTC.

This sequence joins TRBV11-2 and TRBJ2-2, with a possible D match to TRBD2 (5 bases). V was shortened by 1 base and J by 0 bases, with 6 bases between the two germline ends. Germline CDR1 and CDR2: SGHAT and FQNNGV. This CDR3 region has 15 residues. For the CDR3, the DNA is TGTGCCAGCAGCTTAGTACTAGCGAACACCGGGGAGCTGTTTTTT. Protein sequence: CASSLVLANTGELFF.

V usage is TRBV7-9 and J usage is TRBJ1-2; no firm D call. Trimming removed 1 base at V and 7 bases at J, with 13 bases between. The CDR3 runs 14 residues. CDR1 and CDR2 (germline): SEHNR, FQNEAQ (reference sequence). The CDR3 DNA reads TGTGCCAGCAGCTTAGGAACAGCTTCTTTTGGCTACACCTTC. Translation: CASSLGTASFGYTF.

The chain is built from TRBV7-6 and TRBJ2-1; the D gene is possibly TRBD2 (5 bases). The CDR3 runs 14 residues. Trimming pared 5 bases from V and 7 bases from J, leaving 15 bases between. Germline V gene lookup returns CDR1 SGHVS and CDR2 FNYEAQ. The CDR3 bases are TGTGCCAGCAGCCCCGGGATAGTACGGAATGAGCAGTTCTTC. Residues: CASSPGIVRNEQFF.

The rearrangement links TRBV6-6 to TRBJ2-7, with D possibly being TRBD2 (5 bases). The germline CDR1 and CDR2 sequences are MNHNY and SVGAGI (reference sequence). The CDR3 covers 14 residues. V was cut by 2 bases and J by 8 bases, with 16 bases left in between. In DNA form, the CDR3 reads TGTGCCAGCAGTTACAACAGCGGTACGGCCAAGCAGTACTTC. Protein product: CASSYNSGTAKQYF.

The rearrangement links TRBV20-1 to TRBJ1-3; no definite D call. V was trimmed by 3 bases and J by 4 bases, leaving 4 bases between them. Per germline, CDR1 DFQATT and CDR2 SNEGSKA (reference sequence). The CDR3 sequence is 11 residues long. CDR3 protein: CSASIGNTIYF. Written as DNA, the CDR3 is TGCAGTGCTAGTATCGGAAACACCATATATTTT.

V gene TRBV29-1 combines with J gene TRBJ1-1; a possible D gene is TRBD1 (6 bases). CDR1 and CDR2 (germline): SQVTM, ANQGSEA. The CDR3 length is 13 residues. Trimming cost V 5 bases and J 7 bases, with 17 bases left between them. The chain's CDR3 is CSVPQGPPGEAFF. For the CDR3, the DNA is TGCAGCGTTCCACAGGGACCTCCTGGTGAAGCTTTCTTT.

The CDR3 is CASSLIAEETQYF. The CDR3 coding sequence is TGTGCCAGCAGCTTAATAGCGGAAGAGACCCAGTACTTC. The V and J genes are TRBV7-3 and TRBJ2-5; a weak D match, TRBD2 (6 bases). The CDR3 contains 13 residues. CDR1 is SGHTA and CDR2 is FQGTGA in the germline V gene. Trimming took off 1 base at V and 3 bases at J, with 6 bases between the two ends. The full variable domain, with the rest looked up from reference TRBV7-3 and TRBJ2-5, is GAGVSQTPSNKVTEKGKYVELRCDPISGHTALYWYRQSLGQGPEFLIYFQGTGAADDSGLPNDRFFAVRPEGSVSTLKIQRTERGDSAVYLCASSLIAEETQYFGPGTRLLVL.

The V call is TRBV7-9, the J call TRBJ2-7, with a possible D match to TRBD1 (6 bases). The CDR3 runs to 13 residues. Trimming removed 1 base from V and 7 bases from J, with 11 bases in between. The germline V gene has CDR1 SEHNR and CDR2 FQNEAQ (reference sequence). The DNA for the CDR3 is TGTGCCAGCAGCTTAGTCACAGGGTTAGAGCAGTACTTC. Translation: CASSLVTGLEQYF.

CDR3 nucleotides: TGTGCCAGCAGTGAAGCACACCGACTCTCCTACGAGCAGTACTTC. It translates to CASSEAHRLSYEQYF. The chain couples TRBV6-1 to TRBJ2-7; D unresolved. The ends were cut back, 0 bases at V and 0 bases at J, with 9 bases in the middle. The CDR3 runs 15 residues. CDR1 and CDR2 from the germline V gene are MNHNS and SASEGT.

The V gene is TRBV2, the J gene TRBJ2-3, with 9 bases aligning to TRBD1. This CDR3 spans 16 amino acids. The trim removed 6 bases at V and 1 base at J, leaving 8 bases unmatched. The V gene's germline CDR1 is SNHLY and CDR2 FYNNEI. The CDR3 is CASSPRDRVGTDTQYF. CDR3 sequence (DNA): TGTGCCAGCAGCCCTAGGGACAGGGTGGGCACAGATACGCAGTATTTT.

A remark on this clone: At one boundary the junction diverges from the germline segment, which might be a read error. The same CDR3 also results from other DNA sequences found in this sample. The chain is built from TRBV2 and TRBJ1-4; 8 positions agree with TRBD1. The CDR3 is 12 amino acids. CDR1 and CDR2 (germline): SNHLY, FYNNEI. CDR3 in amino acids: CASRQGSEKLFF. DNA for the CDR3: TGTGCCTCCCGACAGGGGAGTGAAAAGCTGTTTTTT.

The genes are TRBV5-6 and TRBJ2-3; D is possibly TRBD2 (5 bases). This CDR3 spans 16 amino acids. The V gene's germline CDR1 is SGHDT and CDR2 YYEEEE. V was pared by 4 bases and J by 0 bases, with 15 bases between. For the CDR3, the DNA is TGTGCCAGCAGCATGGATGCGGGTGTAAGCACAGATACGCAGTATTTT. It yields the protein CASSMDAGVSTDTQYF. The variable domain in full, completed from reference TRBV5-6 and TRBJ2-3, reads DAGVTQSPTHLIKTRGQQVTLRCSPKSGHDTVSWYQQALGQGPQFIFQYYEEEERQRGNFPDRFSGHQFPNYSSELNVNALLLGDSALYLCASSMDAGVSTDTQYFGPGTRLTVL.

The V and J genes are TRBV2 and TRBJ1-1, with D unresolved. V was clipped by 5 bases and J by 1 base, with 8 bases between them. The CDR3 length is 13 residues. CDR1 and CDR2 from the germline V gene are SNHLY and FYNNEI. This CDR3 reads CASSLRENTEAFF. CDR3 in DNA: TGTGCCAGCAGTTTGAGGGAGAACACTGAAGCTTTCTTT.

The J gene is TRBJ1-2, the V gene TRBV11-3; no definite D call. V was shortened by 5 bases and J by 6 bases, with 19 bases between the two germline ends. This CDR3 contains 15 residues. Germline CDR1 reads SGHNT; CDR2 reads YENEEA. CDR3 residues: CASSPPNNGENGYTF. The CDR3 nucleotides read TGTGCCAGCAGCCCCCCCAATAACGGGGAAAATGGCTACACCTTC. The full variable domain, in which reference TRBV11-3 and TRBJ1-2 provide the parts outside the CDR3, is EAGVVQSPRYKIIEKKQPVAFWCNPISGHNTLYWYLQNLGQGPELLIRYENEEAVDDSQLPKDRFSAERLKGVDSTLKIQPAELGDSAVYLCASSPPNNGENGYTFGSGTRLTVV.